The 25 T cell receptor beta chains listed next were all sequenced from one sample in a study of human T cells and chemical hapten exposure. A single record per CDR3 protein comes from TCRdb applying MiXCR to the RACE reads. The sample has 35,000 to 50,000 distinct CDR3 sequences; over 3.5% are singletons. The time point is: healthy volunteer bleed at 2 weeks. Blood, whole and unfractionated, served as the source for total RNA extraction. What was sequenced was whole blood. The receptors here all came from a female donor in good health. Some clones in this sample may be carry-over from other donors' samples.

To note about this clonotype: The conserved closing phenylalanine or tryptophan is absent in this CDR3, likely reflecting a read error. Because the CDR3's place on the DNA is in doubt, the DNA is left out and the CDR3 is given as listed by TCRdb. The rearrangement joins TRBV19 to TRBJ1-1; whether TRBD1, the table's D call, matches the DNA was not checked. The CDR3 is 12 residues long, ends included. In germline, CDR1 is LNHDA, CDR2 SQIVND (reference sequence). CDR3 sequence reads: CASSMGTGTIVV.

This clonotype was seen a few times. The rearrangement joins TRBV2 to TRBJ2-1; 7 bases are shared with TRBD2. Germline-derived CDR1 and CDR2 are SNHLY and FYNNEI. CDR3 length equals 13 residues. V lost 8 bases and J lost 4; bases outside the gene matches: 5. The CDR3 sequence: CASPGLQYNEQFF. CDR3 DNA sequence: TGTGCCAGCCCGGGACTACAGTACAATGAGCAGTTCTTC.

The sample holds many counts of this clonotype. The chain carries TRBV2 and TRBJ2-3; D is unclear. The CDR3 consists of 14 residues. Germline V gene lookup returns CDR1 SNHLY and CDR2 FYNNEI. V lost 3 bases and J lost 2, with 9 bases in between. The CDR3 DNA reads as TGTGCCAGCAGTGATGGCGATCTCACAGATACGCAGTATTTT. Translating gives CASSDGDLTDTQYF.

This clonotype was detected many times. The chain uses TRBV18 and TRBJ2-7, with 9 bases that match TRBD1. V was pared by 2 bases and J by 2 bases, with 7 bases of the junction left unmatched. The CDR3 loop spans 16 amino acids. CDR1 is KGHSH and CDR2 is LQKENI in the germline V gene. Written as DNA, the CDR3 is TGTGCCAGCTCACCAGTACAGGGGGCCGGTGCCTACGAGCAGTACTTC. This gives the protein CASSPVQGAGAYEQYF.

This clonotype was seen at least ten times. The chain uses TRBV25-1 and TRBJ1-1; unclear D gene. V lost 6 bases, J lost 2 bases, and 4 bases lay in between. The germline gives CDR1 MGHDK, CDR2 SYGVNS. The CDR3 runs 11 residues. CDR3 bases: TGTGCCAGCAGGGGCAACACTGAAGCTTTCTTT. Its translation is CASRGNTEAFF.

This clonotype was counted many times. The chain's CDR3 is CAIRYDRVGETQYF. The CDR3, as DNA: TGTGCCATCAGATACGACAGGGTCGGAGAGACCCAGTACTTC. The chain joins TRBV10-3 to TRBJ2-5; 7 bases are shared with TRBD1. V gave up 6 bases and J gave up 4 bases; unmatched junction bases: 8. Per the germline V gene, CDR1 is ENHRY and CDR2 is SYGVKD. This CDR3 comprises 14 residues.

Ten or more counts support this clonotype. The genes are TRBV18 and TRBJ1-1; TRBD1 might be the D (5 bases). CDR1 is KGHSH, CDR2 LQKENI, per germline. V gave up 3 bases and J gave up 5 bases, with 10 bases separating them. This CDR3 region has 13 residues. The CDR3 DNA reads as TGTGCCAGCTCACCTACACGACAGACTGAAGCTTTCTTT. Translated, it gives CASSPTRQTEAFF.

At least ten counts were recorded for this clonotype. This chain connects TRBV7-9 to TRBJ2-3, with D hard to call. The CDR3 extends over 16 amino acids. Trimming pared 10 bases from V and 0 bases from J, leaving 20 bases between. Per the germline V gene, CDR1 is SEHNR and CDR2 is FQNEAQ (reference sequence). CDR3 amino acids: CANTPLPQASTDTQYF. Written as DNA, the CDR3 is TGTGCCAATACCCCCCTCCCCCAAGCTAGCACAGATACGCAGTATTTT.

This clonotype was detected many times. V is TRBV3-1 and J is TRBJ1-2; no firm D call. This CDR3 region has 12 residues. In germline, CDR1 is LGHDT, CDR2 YNNKEL (reference sequence). V lost 1 base to trimming and J lost 7 bases, with 7 bases between them. In nucleotides, the CDR3 is TGTGCCAGCAGCCAAGCGACGGCTGGCTACACCTTC. Amino acid sequence: CASSQATAGYTF.

This clonotype was recorded at least ten times. DNA of the CDR3: TGTGCCATCAGTGAGTCGACAGATACGCAGTATTTT. Protein sequence: CAISESTDTQYF. V gene TRBV10-3 combines with J gene TRBJ2-3, with unresolved D. Germline-derived CDR1 and CDR2 are ENHRY and SYGVKD. This CDR3 has 12 residues. V lost 0 bases to trimming and J lost 3 bases, with 1 base between them.

In regard to this clonotype: One base away lies a much larger clone, so this may be a sequencing read error. This chain joins TRBV20-1 and TRBJ1-5; D gene ambiguous. This CDR3 is built from 13 residues. Per the germline V gene, CDR1 is DFQATT and CDR2 is SNEGSKA (reference sequence). The CDR3 region is CSARGRINQPQNF. The CDR3 DNA sequence: TGCAGTGCAAGAGGACGGATCAATCAGCCCCAGAATTTT.

This clonotype was counted many times. The chain carries TRBV3-1 and TRBJ2-3, with 11 bases identical to TRBD1. CDR3 size: 20 residues. The V gene's germline CDR1 is LGHDT and CDR2 YNNKEL (reference sequence). Losses at the gene ends were 3 bases for V and 4 bases for J; bases not matched to a gene: 18. The CDR3 region has the DNA TGTGCCAGCAGCCAGCACCGGACAGGGGGCCTCGGGGGGGCCGCAGATACGCAGTATTTT. Protein product: CASSQHRTGGLGGAADTQYF.

In regard to this clonotype: This clone may be a read error of a much larger clone one base away. The gene calls are TRBV29-1 and TRBJ1-2; unclear D gene. Per germline, CDR1 SQVTM and CDR2 ANQGSEA. Trimming shortened V by 4 bases and J by 12 bases, and 15 bases separated the two germline ends. The CDR3 contains 11 residues. The chain's CDR3 is CSVGTGRGDTF. The DNA of the CDR3 is TGCAGCGTTGGAACCGGGCGCGGCGACACCTTC.

This clonotype has ten or more counts. The chain recombines TRBV24-1 with TRBJ2-2, with D possibly matching TRBD1 (5 bases). The V gene lost 2 bases and the J gene lost 1 base, with 7 bases spanning the gap. CDR1 is KGHDR and CDR2 is SFDVKD in the germline V gene. This CDR3 comprises 15 residues. CDR3 DNA sequence: TGTGCCACCAGTGATTGGGGCAGGAACACCGGGGAGCTGTTTTTT. Translation: CATSDWGRNTGELFF.

This clonotype occurred many times. The rearrangement uses TRBV12-3 or TRBV12-4 and TRBJ2-3; either TRBD1 or TRBD2 may fit D (6 bases each). Trimming took 6 bases from V and 3 from J, leaving 7 bases between them. This CDR3 region has 12 residues. CDR3 amino acids: CASRGGTDTQYF. CDR3 DNA: TGTGCCAGCAGAGGGGGGACAGATACGCAGTATTTT.

This clonotype came up many times. The V call is TRBV15, the J call TRBJ2-1, with TRBD1 as a possible D gene (6 bases). The V gene's germline CDR1 is LNHNV and CDR2 YYDKDF (reference sequence). The CDR3 extends over 12 amino acids. V lost 10 bases to trimming and J lost 4 bases, with 11 bases between them. This chain's CDR3 is CAIQGQYNEQFF. The CDR3 coding sequence is TGTGCCATACAGGGACAATACAATGAGCAGTTCTTC.

This clonotype came up many times. V and J are TRBV6-5 and TRBJ2-5; no reliable D call. The V gene lost 9 bases and the J gene lost 3 bases, with 17 bases spanning the gap. The CDR3 sequence is 14 residues long. Per the germline V gene, CDR1 is MNHEY and CDR2 is SVGAGI. CDR3 DNA sequence: TGTGCCAGTCAAGATGGGCTCGACAAAGAGACCCAGTACTTC. It is translated as CASQDGLDKETQYF.

This clonotype was detected ten times or more. The rearrangement links TRBV4-1 to TRBJ2-7, with D possibly TRBD2 on 7 matching bases. Germline CDR1 is MGHRA and CDR2 is YSYEKL. V lost 0 bases and J lost 10, with 16 bases in between. This CDR3 is 14 amino acids long. Here the CDR3 DNA reads TGCGCCAGCAGCCAAGATCTTACCTCGGGGGGCCAGTACTTC. Residues: CASSQDLTSGGQYF.

This clonotype was seen at least ten times. V and J are TRBV18 and TRBJ2-5; D is perhaps TRBD1 or TRBD2 (5 bases each). The CDR3 length is 14 residues. Germline V gene data show CDR1 as KGHSH and CDR2 as LQKENI. Trimming pared 3 bases from V and 4 bases from J, leaving 12 bases between. CDR3 DNA: TGTGCCAGCTCACCCCGACAGAGGGGAGAGACCCAGTACTTC. Translated, it gives CASSPRQRGETQYF.

This clonotype was seen many times. Sequence at one end of the junction differs from germline and may be a read error. The J gene is TRBJ1-4, the V gene TRBV14; D unclear. The CDR3 length is 13 residues. Germline V gene sequence: CDR1 SGHDN, CDR2 FVKESK. The CDR3 reads CASSQVSGGGLIF. In nucleotides, the CDR3 is TGTGCCAGCAGCCAGGTATCCGGTGGAGGATTGATTTTT.

Ten or more counts support this clonotype. The chain recombines TRBV10-3 with TRBJ2-7; D is unresolved. The V and J ends lost 7 bases and 0 bases respectively, with 13 bases between them. The CDR3 totals 14 residues. Germline CDR1 ENHRY, CDR2 SYGVKD. CDR3 in amino acids: CAITRTASSYEQYF. The DNA for the CDR3 is TGTGCCATCACTAGGACCGCTAGCTCCTACGAGCAGTACTTC.

This clonotype was counted ten times or more. The rearrangement joins TRBV6-5 to TRBJ1-1, with D perhaps matching TRBD1 (5 bases). Looked up from germline, CDR1 is MNHEY and CDR2 is SVGAGI. Trimming removed 6 bases from V and 1 base from J, with 15 bases in between. The CDR3 consists of 15 residues. The CDR3 protein is CASRPLLRGNTEAFF. In DNA, the CDR3 is TGTGCCAGCAGGCCATTACTAAGGGGGAACACTGAAGCTTTCTTT.

This clonotype came up many times. The J gene is TRBJ2-3, the V gene TRBV5-1, with D unclear. Germline V gives CDR1 SGHRS, CDR2 YFSETQ. Trimming removed 2 bases at V and 5 bases at J, with 6 bases between. The CDR3 extends over 12 amino acids. CDR3 DNA sequence: TGCGCCAGCAGCTTAGTTCGAGATACGCAGTATTTT. This codes for CASSLVRDTQYF.

This clonotype was recorded at least ten times. The CDR3 DNA reads as TGTGCCAGCAGTTTTGGAGCGGGAACCGGGGAGCTGTTTTTT. Amino acid sequence: CASSFGAGTGELFF. The genes are TRBV28 and TRBJ2-2; 7 positions match TRBD2. Germline V gene data show CDR1 as MDHEN and CDR2 as SYDVKM. CDR3 length: 14 residues. J gave up 5 bases and V 3 bases, and 3 bases lay outside the gene matches.

This clonotype was detected ten times or more. V usage is TRBV12-3 or TRBV12-4 and J usage is TRBJ1-6; D gene unclear. Trimming pared 6 bases from V and 12 bases from J, leaving 12 bases between. The CDR3 is made up of 12 amino acids. The CDR3 is CASSFIRRPLHF. The CDR3 nucleotides read TGTGCCAGCAGCTTTATACGGAGACCCCTCCACTTT.